These 18 T cell receptor beta chains were all obtained from the same sample, sequenced in a study of blood T cells in healthy people across ages. With a J-beta primer mix and a sample-barcoded 5' primer, a second PCR ran about 6 to 11 cycles. TCRdb reprocessed the 5' RACE reads with MiXCR, giving one entry per CDR3 protein. The sample has approximately 2,000,000 distinct CDR3 sequences, roughly two fifths seen once. Sequencing input: blood. These receptors originate from a human donor in good health.

This clonotype was found a few times. J is TRBJ2-7 and V is TRBV13; weak D call: TRBD2 (8 bases). The ends were cut back, 6 bases at V and 1 base at J, with 16 bases in the middle. The CDR3 extends over 15 amino acids. In germline, CDR1 is PRHDT, CDR2 FYEKMQ (reference sequence). The CDR3 DNA reads as TGTGCCAGCAGTAGACAGGGCGGGGGGTCCTACGAGCAGTACTTC. It yields the protein CASSRQGGGSYEQYF. Full variable domain (rest looked up from reference TRBV13 and TRBJ2-7): AAGVIQSPRHLIKEKRETATLKCYPIPRHDTVYWYQQGPGQDPQFLISFYEKMQSDKGSIPDRFSAQQFSDYHSELNMSSLELGDSALYFCASSRQGGGSYEQYFGPGTRLTVT.

Turning to this clonotype: No conserved phenylalanine or tryptophan ends this CDR3, so it is likely a read error. V gene TRBV6-5 combines with J gene TRBJ1-1, with D uncertain. The CDR3 runs to 13 residues. Germline CDR1 reads MNHEY; CDR2 reads SVGAGI. V shed 0 bases and J shed 4 bases, with 6 bases lying between them. DNA for the CDR3: TGTGCCAGCAGTTACTCGCCAGGCACTGAAGCTTTCCTT. Residues: CASSYSPGTEAFL.

The chain joins TRBV4-3 to TRBJ1-2; a possible D gene is TRBD1 (5 bases). The V end lost 4 bases, the J end lost 8 bases, and 32 bases lay between the germline ends. Germline CDR1 LGHNA, CDR2 YSLEER. The CDR3 loop spans 19 amino acids. As DNA, the CDR3 is TGCGCCAGCAGCCCTCATACTACACACACCGGGACGGGGGTTTGGGGCTACACCTTC. Translating gives CASSPHTTHTGTGVWGYTF.

A few counts support this clonotype. The V gene is TRBV24-1, the J gene TRBJ2-1; D unclear. There are 16 residues in the CDR3. With 2 bases removed from V and 5 bases from J, the gap between germline ends came to 15 bases. Germline assignment: CDR1 KGHDR and CDR2 SFDVKD. CDR3 DNA sequence: TGTGCCACCAGTGATTCCACAGCTAACCTCAACAATGAGCAGTTCTTC. Amino acids: CATSDSTANLNNEQFF.

The gene calls are TRBV21-1 and TRBJ2-7; TRBD1 is taken as the D call from the table, unchecked against the DNA. TRBV21-1 is shown as a pseudogene. The CDR3 consists of 14 residues. The CDR3 region is CASRDREAPYEQYF. Written as DNA, the CDR3 is TGTGCCAGCCGGGACAGGGAGGCCCCCTACGAGCAGTACTTC.

The chain recombines TRBV20-1 with TRBJ1-2, with D hard to call. The CDR3 runs to 13 residues. V shed 6 bases and J shed 5 bases, with 16 bases lying between them. CDR1 DFQATT and CDR2 SNEGSKA come from the germline V gene (reference sequence). CDR3 nucleotides: TGCAGTGCCCCGCCCGGACGGATATATGGCTACACCTTC. As protein: CSAPPGRIYGYTF.

CDR3 in DNA: TGTGCCAGTAGTGATGGGGGGACACGCTATGGCTACACCTTC. Residues: CASSDGGTRYGYTF. The V call is TRBV19, the J call TRBJ1-2; tentatively, D is TRBD1 (6 bases). The CDR3 length is 14 residues. Germline loops: CDR1 LNHDA, CDR2 SQIVND (reference sequence). V lost 5 bases to trimming and J lost 4 bases, with 14 bases between them.

This clonotype showed up just a few times. V usage is TRBV6-2 or TRBV6-3 and J usage is TRBJ2-5, with D perhaps assigned TRBD1 or TRBD2 (6 bases each). V was clipped by 5 bases and J by 3 bases, with 16 bases between them. Germline CDR1 reads MNHEY; CDR2 reads SVGEGT. The CDR3 consists of 15 residues. Here the CDR3 reads CASSTLWGAEETQYF. CDR3 DNA: TGTGCCAGCAGTACCCTTTGGGGGGCCGAAGAGACCCAGTACTTC.

This clonotype turned up a few times. This chain joins TRBV20-1 and TRBJ2-5; perhaps TRBD2 as D (6 bases). Per germline, CDR1 DFQATT and CDR2 SNEGSKA (reference sequence). The CDR3 is 15 amino acids. V gave up 0 bases and J gave up 5 bases, with 16 bases separating them. CDR3 DNA: TGCAGTGCTAGAGATGTCCCGGTCCGGGGGGAGACCCAGTACTTC. Its protein is CSARDVPVRGETQYF.

The chain has TRBV20-1 and TRBJ2-3; tentative D call: TRBD1 (5 bases). Germline loops: CDR1 DFQATT, CDR2 SNEGSKA (reference sequence). The CDR3 runs 15 residues. V was pared by 4 bases and J by 0 bases, with 14 bases between. CDR3 nucleotide sequence: TGCAGTGCTAACCAGGGCAGCTTTAGCACAGATACGCAGTATTTT. The encoded protein is CSANQGSFSTDTQYF.

Note on this clonotype: Germline and junction disagree at one end, which may indicate a read error. J is TRBJ2-7 and V is TRBV19; D not certain. In germline, CDR1 is LNHDA, CDR2 SQIVND (reference sequence). The CDR3 contains 13 residues. CDR3 DNA: TGTGCCAGTAGCGCAGGTCCGGTCAATGAGCAGGTCTTC. Residues: CASSAGPVNEQVF. The variable domain in full, with the rest retrieved from reference TRBV19 and TRBJ2-7, is DGGITQSPKYLFRKEGQNVTLSCEQNLNHDAMYWYRQDPGQGLRLIYYSQIVNDFQKGDIAEGYSVSREKKESFPLTVTSAQKNPTAFYLCASSAGPVNEQVFGPGTRLTVT.

This clonotype was seen just once. This rearrangement joins TRBV10-3 to TRBJ2-2, with TRBD1 matching over 7 bases. Germline V gives CDR1 ENHRY, CDR2 SYGVKD. The CDR3 runs 14 residues. V was pared by 4 bases and J by 6 bases, with 5 bases of the junction left unmatched. DNA of the CDR3: TGTGCCATCAGTGTTGACAGGGACGCCGGGGAGCTGTTTTTT. Translated: CAISVDRDAGELFF.

The J gene is TRBJ2-3, the V gene TRBV5-1; D may correspond to TRBD1 or TRBD2 (5 bases each). This CDR3 region has 16 residues. CDR1 is SGHRS and CDR2 is YFSETQ in the germline V gene. V was clipped by 3 bases and J by 0 bases, with 14 bases between them. CDR3 region: CASSSRGRPSTDTQYF. The CDR3 DNA reads as TGCGCCAGCAGCTCCCGGGGACGGCCAAGCACAGATACGCAGTATTTT. Drawing the rest from reference TRBV5-1 and TRBJ2-3, the complete variable domain is KAGVTQTPRYLIKTRGQQVTLSCSPISGHRSVSWYQQTPGQGLQFLFEYFSETQRNKGNFPGRFSGRQFSNSRSEMNVSTLELGDSALYLCASSSRGRPSTDTQYFGPGTRLTVL.

This clonotype appeared a few times. The chain carries TRBV29-1 and TRBJ2-1; D tentatively reads TRBD1 or TRBD2 (5 bases each). Trimming took off 8 bases at V and 3 bases at J, with 17 bases between the two ends. Per germline, CDR1 SQVTM and CDR2 ANQGSEA. The CDR3 contains 14 residues. CDR3 DNA: TGCAGCATGATCCCCGGGACCAGCTACAATGAGCAGTTCTTC. Its translation is CSMIPGTSYNEQFF.

This clonotype was seen repeatedly, ten times or more. This sequence joins TRBV6-1 and TRBJ2-3; TRBD1 aligns across 7 bases. The length of the CDR3 is 14 residues. V trimming: 6 bases; J trimming: 2 bases; junction bases outside the gene matches: 5. Germline V lookup: CDR1 MNHNS, CDR2 SASEGT. The CDR3 here is CASSVGTATDTQYF. The CDR3 DNA is TGTGCCAGCAGCGTCGGGACAGCCACAGATACGCAGTATTTT.

The V gene is TRBV20-1, the J gene TRBJ2-5; 15 bases fit TRBD2. The ends lost 5 bases at V and 5 bases at J; junction bases unmatched: 9. This CDR3 has 16 amino acids. The germline gives CDR1 DFQATT, CDR2 SNEGSKA (reference sequence). The DNA for the CDR3 is TGCAGTGCTGGCCTCGGGACTAGCGGGGGGCGGGAGACCCAGTACTTC. It is translated as CSAGLGTSGGRETQYF.

The chain couples TRBV27 to TRBJ2-7, with a possible D match to TRBD2 (6 bases). The CDR3 extends over 14 amino acids. Looked up from germline, CDR1 is MNHEY and CDR2 is SMNVEV (reference sequence). Trimming stripped 2 bases from V and 4 bases from J, with 12 bases between. The CDR3 DNA sequence: TGTGCCAGCAGTTTAGGCTGGAGGGAGTACGAGCAGTACTTC. This translates into CASSLGWREYEQYF.

This clonotype was seen a handful of times. This chain links TRBV7-2 with TRBJ1-2; 7 positions match TRBD1. This CDR3 is built from 14 residues. Germline V lookup: CDR1 SGHTA, CDR2 FQGNSA. The V segment lost 5 bases and the J segment 6 bases; nucleotides outside the gene matches: 9. This chain's CDR3 is CASSERTGLNGYTF. CDR3 bases: TGTGCCAGCAGCGAGCGGACAGGACTAAATGGCTACACCTTC.